The clone carrying this T cell receptor beta chain was seen many times. Its target is unknown. Hyperthyroidism, newly diagnosed and lasting under 2 months, affected patients aged 18 to 65. Diagnoses were established using clinical symptoms, serum thyroxine and TRAb, thyroid ultrasound and orbital computed tomography. Regions amplified from RNA transcripts were the TCR beta CDR3 regions. The study used the HTBI primer set for a first-round RT-PCR of the TCR CDR3. TCRdb passed the multiplex PCR reads through MiXCR, listing each CDR3 protein once. The sample lists around 300,000 distinct CDR3 sequences, approximately 13% seen once, with approximately 25% in the top ten. The germline CDR1 and CDR2 sequences are SGHRS and YFSETQ. CDR3 length: 13 amino acids. The germline V and J ends were trimmed by 4 bases and 3 bases, with 11 bases remaining between them. This sample is part of a study of T cells in Graves' hyperthyroidism and ophthalmopathy.

Regarding the study as a whole: Most clonotypes expanded in thyroid above 0.001 were likewise present in blood.

The sequence was collected from a woman aged 30 to 39 with Graves' hyperthyroidism. Sample: blood. The chain carries TRBV5-1 and TRBJ2-7; possibly TRBD1 for D (7 bases). CDR3 sequence reads: CASSAGQIYEQYF. The CDR3 bases are TGCGCCAGCAGCGCGGGACAGATCTACGAGCAGTACTTC.